These T cell receptor beta chains were read from a single sample in a study of blood T cell repertoires in COVID-19. Some clones are missing from TCRdb's copy, which holds only in-frame ones; the method was immunoSEQ multiplex PCR. This sample has around 56,000 clones; approximately 80% occur once, and the top ten carry more than 7%. Material for sequencing was peripheral blood. These TCRs come from a man in his sixties with acute or convalescent COVID-19. CDR3s include the opening cysteine and the closing phenylalanine or tryptophan. A D gene is named only where the DNA matches it firmly. Clone size, where shown, is once, few, many, or a class for clones that have expanded.

V	J	size	D	CDR3	DNA
TRBV19	TRBJ2-2	.	.	CASSIVTGPTTGELFF	TGTGCCAGTAGTATTGTAACAGGGCCGACCACCGGGGAGCTGTTTTTT
TRBV28	TRBJ2-7	.	.	CASSTPGGQYF	TGTGCCAGCAGTACCCCCGGGGGGCAGTACTTC
TRBV30	TRBJ1-1	.	.	CAWNRGVREAFF	TGTGCCTGGAACCGGGGGGTAAGGGAAGCTTTCTTT
TRBV27	TRBJ1-2	once	.	CASRPGGARSGYTF	TGTGCCAGCAGGCCTGGGGGGGCGAGGTCTGGCTACACCTTC
TRBV28	TRBJ2-7	.	TRBD1	CASSTTGAWNPYEQYF	TGTGCCAGCAGTACCACAGGGGCGTGGAATCCCTACGAGCAGTACTTC
TRBV14	TRBJ2-3	.	.	CASSQVVVRTQYF	TGTGCCAGCAGCCAAGTCGTGGTGAGGACGCAGTATTTT
TRBV18	TRBJ1-5	.	TRBD1	CASSPVPGQGGNQPQHF	TGTGCCAGCTCACCGGTCCCGGGACAGGGAGGCAATCAGCCCCAGCATTTT
TRBV6-2/TRBV6-3	TRBJ2-7	many	.	CASSNQLYEQYF	TGTGCCAGCAGTAACCAACTCTACGAGCAGTACTTC
TRBV9	TRBJ2-3	.	TRBD2	CASSRLGVSGGPTDTQYF	TGTGCCAGTTCCCGGCTGGGGGTTAGCGGGGGTCCCACAGATACGCAGTATTTT
TRBV27	TRBJ2-3	.	.	CASSQGGGDTQYF	TGTGCCAGCAGCCAGGGAGGGGGAGATACGCAGTATTTT
TRBV19	TRBJ2-6	.	TRBD2	CASSMGGTGANVLTF	TGTGCCAGTAGTATGGGAGGGACCGGGGCCAACGTCCTGACTTTC
TRBV7-9	TRBJ2-3	.	TRBD1	CASSLGQVEQYF	TGTGCCAGCAGCCTTGGACAGGTTGAGCAGTATTTT
TRBV23-1	TRBJ1-2	.	.	CASSLGRGVGYGYTF	TGCGCCAGCAGTCTCGGGCGGGGCGTCGGTTATGGCTACACCTTC
TRBV5-1	TRBJ2-3	few	TRBD2	CASSLGLAGDTQYF	TGCGCCAGCAGCTTGGGACTAGCGGGGGATACGCAGTATTTT